Listed below are T cell receptor beta chains from one sample, sequenced in a study of blood T cell repertoires in COVID-19. The repertoire was sequenced with immunoSEQ multiplex PCR; TCRdb's copy has only in-frame clones and lacks some. The sample carries about 140,000 clones, approximately 86% recorded once. The sequencing input was peripheral blood. All receptors come from a human donor in a cohort sampled during active COVID-19. CDR3s include the opening cysteine and the closing phenylalanine or tryptophan. The D gene is left open where the match is weak. Clone size is not always given. Where it is, it says once, few, many or a class for expanded clones.

CDR3nt: TGTGCCAGCAGCCGACAGGGGGCAGGCGAGACCCAGTACTTC
CDR3aa: CASSRQGAGETQYF
d_gene: TRBD1
abundance: -
v_gene: TRBV5-6
j_gene: TRBJ2-5

CDR3nt: TGTGCCAGCACCGCCGGTGGAGGGGTAGCCTATGGCTACACCTTC
CDR3aa: CASTAGGGVAYGYTF
d_gene: -
abundance: -
v_gene: TRBV2
j_gene: TRBJ1-2

CDR3nt: TGTGCCAGCAGTTACCCGCAGGACAGCCGGTATGGCTACACCTTC
CDR3aa: CASSYPQDSRYGYTF
d_gene: -
abundance: -
v_gene: TRBV6-6
j_gene: TRBJ1-2

CDR3nt: TGCGCCAGCACGTTGTTGGTCAGGATCACCATATATTTT
CDR3aa: CASTLLVRITIYF
d_gene: -
abundance: -
v_gene: TRBV10-1
j_gene: TRBJ1-3

CDR3nt: TGTGCCAGCAGCTTAGGGACTAGCGGACCCACAGATACGCAGTATTTT
CDR3aa: CASSLGTSGPTDTQYF
d_gene: TRBD2
abundance: -
v_gene: TRBV3-1/TRBV3-2
j_gene: TRBJ2-3

CDR3nt: TGTGCCAGCAGTGAAAATAATAAGCGGGGGAATGAAAAACTGTTTTTT
CDR3aa: CASSENNKRGNEKLFF
d_gene: -
abundance: -
v_gene: TRBV6-1
j_gene: TRBJ1-4

CDR3nt: TGTGCCAGCAGCCACAGGGGATCGGGAAACACCATATATTTT
CDR3aa: CASSHRGSGNTIYF
d_gene: TRBD1
abundance: -
v_gene: TRBV7-8
j_gene: TRBJ1-3

CDR3nt: TGTGCCAGCAGCTTAGCGAGACAGTACAATGAGCAGTTCTTC
CDR3aa: CASSLARQYNEQFF
d_gene: -
abundance: -
v_gene: TRBV7-2
j_gene: TRBJ2-1

CDR3nt: TGTGCCAGCAGTTTGGGGGCCTTGAACACCGGGGAGCTGTTTTTT
CDR3aa: CASSLGALNTGELFF
d_gene: -
abundance: -
v_gene: TRBV28
j_gene: TRBJ2-2

CDR3nt: TGTGCCAGCAGTTACTCGGGACTAGCGGGGTCGAACACCGGGGAGCTGTTTTTT
CDR3aa: CASSYSGLAGSNTGELFF
d_gene: TRBD2
abundance: -
v_gene: TRBV6-7
j_gene: TRBJ2-2

CDR3nt: TGTGCCATCAGTGCGCAGGGTAATGAAAAACTGTTTTTT
CDR3aa: CAISAQGNEKLFF
d_gene: -
abundance: -
v_gene: TRBV10-3
j_gene: TRBJ1-4

CDR3nt: TGTGCCAGCAGCCAAGATCGATACAGGGCAGAGGAAAAACTGTTTTTT
CDR3aa: CASSQDRYRAEEKLFF
d_gene: -
abundance: -
v_gene: TRBV4-2
j_gene: TRBJ1-4

CDR3nt: TGTGCCAGCAGCTCCAGAGTCAGGGAGGGAAAACTGTTTTTT
CDR3aa: CASSSRVREGKLFF
d_gene: -
abundance: -
v_gene: TRBV5-5
j_gene: TRBJ1-4

CDR3nt: TGCGCCAGCAGCCAAGTGGCGGGAGGGAAAGAGACCCAGTACTTC
CDR3aa: CASSQVAGGKETQYF
d_gene: TRBD2
abundance: -
v_gene: TRBV4-1
j_gene: TRBJ2-5

CDR3nt: TGTGCCAGCAGCGTAGTGGGGGGGGCGGCGGATACGCAGTATTTT
CDR3aa: CASSVVGGAADTQYF
d_gene: -
abundance: few
v_gene: TRBV9
j_gene: TRBJ2-3

CDR3nt: TGTGCCAGCCGTTTCGCGGGAGTAGATACGCAGTATTTT
CDR3aa: CASRFAGVDTQYF
d_gene: TRBD2
abundance: few
v_gene: TRBV19
j_gene: TRBJ2-3

CDR3nt: TGTGCCATCAGTGAAAGGGGTTACAATGAGCAGTTCTTC
CDR3aa: CAISERGYNEQFF
d_gene: -
abundance: -
v_gene: TRBV10-3
j_gene: TRBJ2-1

CDR3nt: TGCAGCGTTGAACTCGACAGACAAAACACCGGGGAGCTGTTTTTT
CDR3aa: CSVELDRQNTGELFF
d_gene: -
abundance: once
v_gene: TRBV29-1
j_gene: TRBJ2-2

CDR3nt: TGTGCCTTTACCGGAGGGTACCTGGGAAATTCACCCCTCCACTTT
CDR3aa: CAFTGGYLGNSPLHF
d_gene: -
abundance: once
v_gene: TRBV30
j_gene: TRBJ1-6

CDR3nt: TGTGCCAGCTCAGCAGGGGGAACCACCTACGAGCAGTACTTC
CDR3aa: CASSAGGTTYEQYF
d_gene: TRBD1
abundance: -
v_gene: TRBV18
j_gene: TRBJ2-7

CDR3nt: TGCGCCAGCAGCCAAGATCCGCAGGTCCGCGTCTACGAGCAGTACTTC
CDR3aa: CASSQDPQVRVYEQYF
d_gene: -
abundance: -
v_gene: TRBV4-1
j_gene: TRBJ2-7

CDR3nt: TGCGCCAGCAGCTTTCGAATGACAGGGTCTGTAATTGGGACCGGGGAGCTGTTTTTT
CDR3aa: CASSFRMTGSVIGTGELFF
d_gene: TRBD1
abundance: -
v_gene: TRBV5-1
j_gene: TRBJ2-2

CDR3nt: TGTGCCAGCAGCGTCCGGACAGGGATGTACCAAGAGACCCAGTACTTC
CDR3aa: CASSVRTGMYQETQYF
d_gene: TRBD1
abundance: -
v_gene: TRBV9
j_gene: TRBJ2-5

CDR3nt: TGCGCCAGCAGCCCGAACGGAGTTCACATGTCCTACGAGCAGTACTTC
CDR3aa: CASSPNGVHMSYEQYF
d_gene: -
abundance: once
v_gene: TRBV5-1
j_gene: TRBJ2-7

CDR3nt: TGCGCCAGCAGCCAAGTCGGGGGGCTTTTCTCACCCCTCCACTTT
CDR3aa: CASSQVGGLFSPLHF
d_gene: -
abundance: -
v_gene: TRBV4-1
j_gene: TRBJ1-6

CDR3nt: TGTGCCAGCGGGAGGACTAGGTTATACGAGCAGTACTTC
CDR3aa: CASGRTRLYEQYF
d_gene: TRBD2
abundance: few
v_gene: TRBV2
j_gene: TRBJ2-7

CDR3nt: TGTGCCAGCAGTTTCTCCAGGGGGCTCAATCAGCCCCAGCATTTT
CDR3aa: CASSFSRGLNQPQHF
d_gene: TRBD1
abundance: -
v_gene: TRBV28
j_gene: TRBJ1-5

CDR3nt: TGTGCCAGCAGCCCCGAAATGGGACAGAGCTACGAGCAGTACTTC
CDR3aa: CASSPEMGQSYEQYF
d_gene: TRBD1
abundance: -
v_gene: TRBV3-1/TRBV3-2
j_gene: TRBJ2-7

CDR3nt: TGTGCCAGCAGTTTCCCCCTAGCGGGGGGGCTCGGCGAGCAGTACTTC
CDR3aa: CASSFPLAGGLGEQYF
d_gene: TRBD2
abundance: -
v_gene: TRBV28
j_gene: TRBJ2-7

CDR3nt: TGTGCCATCAGTGAGTCTGGGTCAGGGTATTCACCCCTCCACTTT
CDR3aa: CAISESGSGYSPLHF
d_gene: -
abundance: -
v_gene: TRBV10-3
j_gene: TRBJ1-6

CDR3nt: TGCAGCGTACACAGGGAAGGAGAGACCCAGTACTTC
CDR3aa: CSVHREGETQYF
d_gene: -
abundance: -
v_gene: TRBV29-1
j_gene: TRBJ2-5

CDR3nt: TGTGCCAGTAGTCGGACTAGCGGGGCGAGAGAGACCCAGTACTTC
CDR3aa: CASSRTSGARETQYF
d_gene: TRBD2
abundance: -
v_gene: TRBV19
j_gene: TRBJ2-5

CDR3nt: TGTGCCAGTAGTATTCTGGGGGCTGGGGCACAAGAGACCCAGTACTTC
CDR3aa: CASSILGAGAQETQYF
d_gene: -
abundance: few
v_gene: TRBV19
j_gene: TRBJ2-5

CDR3nt: TGTGCCACCAGTGATTTGGCCAGGTTATCGGGAGGACGGGGCGCCTCTGAAAAACTGTTTTTT
CDR3aa: CATSDLARLSGGRGASEKLFF
d_gene: -
abundance: many
v_gene: TRBV24-1
j_gene: TRBJ1-4

CDR3nt: TGTGCCAGCAGCTTGCAGGGTAAGGGCTACGAGCAGTACTTC
CDR3aa: CASSLQGKGYEQYF
d_gene: -
abundance: -
v_gene: TRBV7-6
j_gene: TRBJ2-7

CDR3nt: TGTGCCAGTAGTAACACACTACAAGAGACCCAGTACTTC
CDR3aa: CASSNTLQETQYF
d_gene: -
abundance: few
v_gene: TRBV19
j_gene: TRBJ2-5